Below, 21 T cell receptor beta chains from the same sample are listed, as sequenced in a study of vaccination effects on CD4 cells after COVID-19. An approximately ten-day culture period preceded the isolation of CD4+ T cells. Participants received two doses of either the BNT162b2 or mRNA-1273 vaccine. Antigens of these TCRs are unknown. TCRdb keeps only in-frame clones here, not all; method: immunoSEQ multiplex PCR. This table holds about 66,000 clones, around 79% found once. Sequencing used CD4+ T cells from PBMCs cultured without peptide, obtained after COVID-19 vaccination. These receptors were collected from a human donor who received a COVID-19 vaccine.

The chain links TRBV7-2 to TRBJ2-3, with TRBD1 matching 7 bases. With V trimmed by 5 bases and J by 4 bases, 3 bases remained unmatched. The V gene's germline CDR1 is SGHTA and CDR2 FQGNSA. The length of the CDR3 is 13 residues. CDR3 sequence: CASSRQGSDTQYF. CDR3 nucleotide sequence: TGTGCCAGCAGCAGACAGGGTTCAGATACGCAGTATTTT.

This chain uses TRBV18 with TRBJ1-1; TRBD1 is a possible D gene (5 bases). Germline V CDR1 and CDR2: KGHSH, LQKENI. V was pared by 4 bases and J by 1 base, with 7 bases between. This CDR3 is built from 13 residues. CDR3 protein: CASSRDRNTEAFF. DNA of the CDR3: TGTGCCAGCTCACGAGACAGGAACACTGAAGCTTTCTTT.

The rearrangement uses TRBV5-4 and TRBJ2-5, with TRBD2 as a possible D gene (6 bases). The CDR3 runs to 13 residues. The V and J ends lost 4 bases and 5 bases respectively, with 12 bases between them. Germline lookup yields CDR1 SGHNT and CDR2 YYREEE (reference sequence). The CDR3 region is CASSGGTWETQYF. CDR3 coding DNA: TGTGCCAGCAGCGGAGGGACGTGGGAGACCCAGTACTTC.

The gene calls are TRBV10-1 and TRBJ1-1; tentatively, D is TRBD1 (6 bases). V was cut by 4 bases and J by 5 bases, with 17 bases left in between. This CDR3 is 15 amino acids long. Looked up from germline, CDR1 is WNHNN and CDR2 is SYGVQD (reference sequence). The CDR3 sequence: CASSVGQGKGTEAFF. The CDR3 DNA sequence: TGCGCCAGCAGTGTTGGGCAGGGGAAAGGAACTGAAGCTTTCTTT.

V gene TRBV7-2 combines with J gene TRBJ2-4, with TRBD1 as a possible D gene (6 bases). The CDR3 length is 15 residues. The V gene's germline CDR1 is SGHTA and CDR2 FQGNSA. The V and J ends lost 4 bases and 9 bases respectively, with 19 bases between them. The CDR3 DNA is TGTGCCAGCAGCTCTCAGCACCGGGACACAGGCATTCAGTACTTC. Translation gives CASSSQHRDTGIQYF.

The J gene is TRBJ2-1, the V gene TRBV18; 11 bases match TRBD1. There are 14 residues in the CDR3. CDR1 KGHSH and CDR2 LQKENI come from the germline V gene. After removal of 8 bases from V and 8 bases from J, the junction contained 8 bases not matched to a gene. The CDR3 DNA reads as TGTGCCAGCCTCCGGGACAGGGGGTTGCATGAGCAGTTCTTC. This codes for CASLRDRGLHEQFF.

The chain has TRBV5-1 and TRBJ1-2; the match to TRBD1 covers 11 bases. Germline assignment: CDR1 SGHRS and CDR2 YFSETQ. V dropped 0 bases and J dropped 5; count of bases not matched to a gene: 3. This CDR3 region has 15 residues. CDR3 region: CASSLVGTGGYGYTF. Written as DNA, the CDR3 is TGCGCCAGCAGCTTGGTCGGGACAGGGGGTTATGGCTACACCTTC.

V usage is TRBV28 and J usage is TRBJ1-4; 7 bases are a match to TRBD1. CDR1 is MDHEN and CDR2 is SYDVKM in the germline V gene. CDR3 size: 13 residues. V lost 6 bases, J lost 5 bases, and 3 bases stayed unmatched. The CDR3 loop reads CASSPGGNEKLFF. The DNA for the CDR3 is TGTGCCAGCAGCCCAGGGGGGAATGAAAAACTGTTTTTT.

This clone was seen a few times. The V gene is TRBV3-1 (or the pseudogene TRBV3-2), the J gene TRBJ1-2; D gene uncertain. V lost 3 bases and J 8 bases, leaving 19 bases between the germline ends. This CDR3 is built from 15 residues. The germline V gene has CDR1 LGHDT and CDR2 YNNKEL (reference sequence). The CDR3 bases are TGTGCCAGCAGCCACTTACAGCTCCGGGGAGGAGGCTACACCTTC. Amino acid sequence: CASSHLQLRGGGYTF.

V and J are TRBV19 and TRBJ2-1; 9 bases are a match to TRBD1. V shed 5 bases and J 0 bases; nucleotides not matched to a gene: 2. The germline gives CDR1 LNHDA, CDR2 SQIVND (reference sequence). The CDR3 spans 15 residues. CDR3 in amino acids: CASSDRGSSYNEQFF. CDR3 DNA sequence: TGTGCCAGTAGTGACAGGGGGAGCTCCTACAATGAGCAGTTCTTC.

V gene TRBV19 combines with J gene TRBJ1-4, with D possibly being TRBD1 (6 bases). Trimming left V 3 bases short and J 0 bases short, with 11 bases between. CDR1 and CDR2 (germline): LNHDA, SQIVND (reference sequence). The CDR3 consists of 16 residues. DNA for the CDR3: TGTGCCAGTAGTATCGGGGGACACGCAACTAATGAAAAACTGTTTTTT. As protein: CASSIGGHATNEKLFF.

V usage is TRBV7-2 and J usage is TRBJ1-1; the D gene is possibly TRBD1 (5 bases). V lost 5 bases and J lost 1, with 17 bases in between. CDR1 SGHTA and CDR2 FQGNSA come from the germline V gene. This CDR3 is 16 amino acids long. The CDR3 sequence: CASSRDGLIGNTEAFF. For the CDR3, the DNA is TGTGCCAGCAGCCGGGACGGACTAATCGGGAACACTGAAGCTTTCTTT.

This clone was seen only a few times. V gene TRBV6-5 combines with J gene TRBJ1-2, with a possible D match to TRBD1 (6 bases). Trimming took 4 bases from V and 3 from J, leaving 12 bases between them. The CDR3 length is 14 residues. CDR1 and CDR2 from the germline V gene are MNHEY and SVGAGI. CDR3 DNA sequence: TGTGCCAGCAGTTTGGCAGGGGCCGACTATGGCTACACCTTC. It is translated as CASSLAGADYGYTF.

This chain uses TRBV27 with TRBJ2-3; D gene uncertain. The CDR3 loop spans 14 amino acids. The ends were cut back, 3 bases at V and 8 bases at J, with 15 bases in the middle. From germline, CDR1 is MNHEY and CDR2 SMNVEV (reference sequence). This CDR3 is CASSFRETAGTQYF. The CDR3 nucleotides read TGTGCCAGCAGTTTTAGGGAAACCGCAGGTACGCAGTATTTT.

CDR3 region: CASSFRGHTQPQHF. The CDR3 DNA reads TGTGCCAGCAGCTTTAGGGGGCATACTCAGCCCCAGCATTTT. This chain joins TRBV5-6 and TRBJ1-5, with 7 bases identical to TRBD1. J lost 6 bases, V lost 2 bases, and 5 bases had no gene match. Germline CDR1 and CDR2: SGHDT and YYEEEE. CDR3 length: 14 residues.

The gene calls are TRBV6-1 and TRBJ2-4; D unclear. Germline CDR1 is MNHNS and CDR2 is SASEGT. The CDR3 is 16 residues long. V was shortened by 2 bases and J by 0 bases, with 11 bases between the two germline ends. Here the CDR3 DNA reads TGTGCCAGCAGTGAACCCGGACGGCTAGCCAAAAACATTCAGTACTTC. It codes for CASSEPGRLAKNIQYF.

The V gene is TRBV6-6, the J gene TRBJ1-5; 12 positions agree with TRBD1. This CDR3 is 15 amino acids long. V shed 8 bases, J shed 9 bases, and the junction held 11 bases outside the gene matches. Germline CDR1 reads MNHNY; CDR2 reads SVGAGI (reference sequence). The CDR3 DNA sequence: TGTGCCAGCTCGGGGGGACAGGGGGCGTGGGGGCCCCAGCATTTT. This sequence encodes CASSGGQGAWGPQHF.

This clone was seen more than once but under ten times. The chain employs TRBV23-1 and TRBJ2-7; D unresolved. TRBV23-1 belongs to the ORF category, with a function that is uncertain. The ends were cut back, 2 bases at V and 3 bases at J, with 8 bases in the middle. There are 13 residues in the CDR3. CDR3 DNA sequence: TGCGCCAGCAGTCAAGTGACAATCTACGAGCAGTACGTC. This codes for CASSQVTIYEQYV.

This clone was detected once. The chain couples TRBV6-5 to TRBJ2-1; 8 bases align to TRBD1. The CDR3 extends over 15 amino acids. V lost 5 bases and J lost 2; bases outside the gene matches: 5. Per germline, CDR1 MNHEY and CDR2 SVGAGI. CDR3 amino acids: CASSKPGQAYNEQFF. The CDR3 DNA sequence: TGTGCCAGCAGTAAACCGGGACAGGCCTACAATGAGCAGTTCTTC.

The rearrangement uses TRBV19 and TRBJ2-6; 7 bases fit TRBD1. The CDR3 contains 17 residues. Germline trimming cut 5 bases from V and 0 bases from J; bases unmatched to any gene: 7. CDR1 LNHDA and CDR2 SQIVND come from the germline V gene (reference sequence). The CDR3: CASSDDRALSGANVLTF. The CDR3 DNA reads TGTGCCAGTAGTGACGACAGGGCCCTCTCTGGGGCCAACGTCCTGACTTTC.

This clone showed up just once. The chain is built from TRBV9 and TRBJ2-3; D gene uncertain. The CDR3 has 16 amino acids. Germline CDR1 SGDLS, CDR2 YYNGEE. Trimming took 0 bases from V and 0 from J, leaving 11 bases between them. The CDR3 loop reads CASSVGRKGSTDTQYF. CDR3 in DNA: TGTGCCAGCAGCGTAGGCCGCAAGGGCAGCACAGATACGCAGTATTTT.